The rows below give T cell receptor beta chains drawn from one sample of a study of T cell responses to AZD1222 COVID-19 vaccine. Clones were sequenced by immunoSEQ multiplex PCR, and TCRdb holds only the in-frame ones, with some missing. The sample lists around 45,000 clones, roughly 87% occurring once. Here the sequenced sample was peripheral blood, taken 28 days after the second AZD1222 dose. These receptor sequences come from an adult who received the AZD1222 COVID-19 vaccine. The CDR3 runs from the conserved cysteine through the conserved F or W. Each record gives: D gene, clone size, CDR3 length, J gene, V gene, CDR3 DNA, CDR3 protein. The D gene is left open where the match is weak. Rows give clone size only sometimes, using once, few, many, or a class for an expanded clone.

d_call: .; clone_size: .; cdr3_length: 15; j_call: TRBJ2-5; v_call: TRBV7-9; cdr3_nt: TGTGCCAGCAGCTTACGTCAGGGGTTGCAAGAGACCCAGTACTTC; cdr3_aa: CASSLRQGLQETQYF
d_call: .; clone_size: .; cdr3_length: 14; j_call: TRBJ1-2; v_call: TRBV12-5; cdr3_nt: TGTGCTAGTGGTTTGGTGAGAGGGGGCTATGGCTACACCTTC; cdr3_aa: CASGLVRGGYGYTF
d_call: .; clone_size: .; cdr3_length: 12; j_call: TRBJ1-1; v_call: TRBV10-3; cdr3_nt: TGTGCCATCAGTGAGTACAGTAGTGAAGCTTTCTTT; cdr3_aa: CAISEYSSEAFF
d_call: TRBD2; clone_size: .; cdr3_length: 15; j_call: TRBJ2-3; v_call: TRBV6-5; cdr3_nt: TGTGCCAGCAGCCTACTAGCGGGGGATTTTGGGGCGCAGTATTTT; cdr3_aa: CASSLLAGDFGAQYF
d_call: .; clone_size: .; cdr3_length: 13; j_call: TRBJ2-7; v_call: TRBV19; cdr3_nt: TGTGCCAGTAGTATAGGGGGGCAGGCCGAACTGTACTTC; cdr3_aa: CASSIGGQAELYF
d_call: .; clone_size: .; cdr3_length: 14; j_call: TRBJ2-5; v_call: TRBV7-8; cdr3_nt: TGTGCCAGCAGCCCCCCGGGAAGCCAAGAGACCCAGTACTTC; cdr3_aa: CASSPPGSQETQYF
d_call: TRBD2; clone_size: .; cdr3_length: 17; j_call: TRBJ2-1; v_call: TRBV10-1; cdr3_nt: TGCGCCAGCAGTGAGTCGATGGGGCTGGGGGGGTACAATGAGCAGTTCTTC; cdr3_aa: CASSESMGLGGYNEQFF
d_call: TRBD1; clone_size: .; cdr3_length: 15; j_call: TRBJ1-2; v_call: TRBV5-4; cdr3_nt: TGTGCCAGCAGCTTGGTGGTGACAGGGGTCAATGGCTACACCTTC; cdr3_aa: CASSLVVTGVNGYTF
d_call: TRBD1; clone_size: .; cdr3_length: 15; j_call: TRBJ1-4; v_call: TRBV6-5; cdr3_nt: TGTGCCAGCAGTTACTCTACCAGGGGGGCTGAAAAACTGTTTTTT; cdr3_aa: CASSYSTRGAEKLFF
d_call: .; clone_size: .; cdr3_length: 17; j_call: TRBJ1-4; v_call: TRBV5-4; cdr3_nt: TGTGCCAGCAGCCTGGCGGGGGGCCCGGCGACTAATGAAAAACTGTTTTTT; cdr3_aa: CASSLAGGPATNEKLFF
d_call: TRBD1; clone_size: .; cdr3_length: 14; j_call: TRBJ1-1; v_call: TRBV27; cdr3_nt: TGTGCCAGCAGGGATGGGACAGCATACGAAGAAGCTTTCTTT; cdr3_aa: CASRDGTAYEEAFF
d_call: TRBD1; clone_size: .; cdr3_length: 19; j_call: TRBJ1-4; v_call: TRBV5-1; cdr3_nt: TGCGCCAGCAGACTCACTCTCGGGACAGGGGTGGGAGCTAATGAAAAACTGTTTTTT; cdr3_aa: CASRLTLGTGVGANEKLFF
d_call: .; clone_size: .; cdr3_length: 11; j_call: TRBJ2-7; v_call: TRBV11-2; cdr3_nt: TGTGCCAGCAGCCCCGTCCACGAGCAGTACTTC; cdr3_aa: CASSPVHEQYF
d_call: .; clone_size: once; cdr3_length: 13; j_call: TRBJ2-5; v_call: TRBV20-1; cdr3_nt: TGCAGTGCTAGTCGGCCTCTCCAAGAGACCCAGTACTTC; cdr3_aa: CSASRPLQETQYF
d_call: .; clone_size: .; cdr3_length: 13; j_call: TRBJ2-7; v_call: TRBV18; cdr3_nt: TGTGCCAGCTCACCACCGGCAGCCAACGAGCAGTACTTC; cdr3_aa: CASSPPAANEQYF
d_call: .; clone_size: .; cdr3_length: 14; j_call: TRBJ1-3; v_call: TRBV7-8; cdr3_nt: TGTGCCAGCAGCTTAGTCGCGGGAGGAAACACCATATATTTT; cdr3_aa: CASSLVAGGNTIYF
d_call: TRBD1; clone_size: .; cdr3_length: 14; j_call: TRBJ1-1; v_call: TRBV7-2; cdr3_nt: TGTGCCAGCAGCCCCGGACAGGGGAACACTGAAGCTTTCTTT; cdr3_aa: CASSPGQGNTEAFF
d_call: .; clone_size: .; cdr3_length: 17; j_call: TRBJ2-3; v_call: TRBV6-2/TRBV6-3; cdr3_nt: TGTGCCAGCAGTTACTCGAAATCAGCAGCAGGGGCAGATACGCAGTATTTT; cdr3_aa: CASSYSKSAAGADTQYF
d_call: .; clone_size: .; cdr3_length: 12; j_call: TRBJ1-6; v_call: TRBV6-5; cdr3_nt: TGTGCCAGCCAGGCCCCGAATTCACCCCTCCACTTT; cdr3_aa: CASQAPNSPLHF
d_call: .; clone_size: .; cdr3_length: 14; j_call: TRBJ1-1; v_call: TRBV5-1; cdr3_nt: TGCGCCAGCAGCTTGTATCAGACGAACACTGAAGCTTTCTTT; cdr3_aa: CASSLYQTNTEAFF
d_call: .; clone_size: .; cdr3_length: 12; j_call: TRBJ1-1; v_call: TRBV11-3; cdr3_nt: TGTGCCAGCAGCTTCCCGGCAGGGAAAGCTTTCTTT; cdr3_aa: CASSFPAGKAFF
d_call: .; clone_size: .; cdr3_length: 15; j_call: TRBJ2-7; v_call: TRBV15; cdr3_nt: TGTGCCACCAGCAGAGTTGGGCAGGCGGCCTACGAGCAGTACTTC; cdr3_aa: CATSRVGQAAYEQYF
d_call: .; clone_size: .; cdr3_length: 14; j_call: TRBJ1-2; v_call: TRBV14; cdr3_nt: TGTGCCAGCAGCCAAGATGCAGGAGTCTATGGCTACACCTTC; cdr3_aa: CASSQDAGVYGYTF
d_call: TRBD1; clone_size: .; cdr3_length: 17; j_call: TRBJ1-2; v_call: TRBV7-2; cdr3_nt: TGTGCCAGCAGCTTAGGGGGGAGCCAGGGGGCTAACTATGGCTACACCTTC; cdr3_aa: CASSLGGSQGANYGYTF
d_call: .; clone_size: .; cdr3_length: 13; j_call: TRBJ2-3; v_call: TRBV9; cdr3_nt: TGTGCCAGCAGGCCTACAGGCACAGATACGCAGTATTTT; cdr3_aa: CASRPTGTDTQYF
d_call: .; clone_size: .; cdr3_length: 12; j_call: TRBJ2-5; v_call: TRBV19; cdr3_nt: TGTGCCTCACAAGACAGGCGGGAGACCCAGTACTTC; cdr3_aa: CASQDRRETQYF
d_call: .; clone_size: .; cdr3_length: 13; j_call: TRBJ1-1; v_call: TRBV10-3; cdr3_nt: TGTGCCATCAGTGAAGTTGGGGGGCTTGAAGCTTTCTTT; cdr3_aa: CAISEVGGLEAFF
d_call: .; clone_size: .; cdr3_length: 11; j_call: TRBJ1-5; v_call: TRBV5-3; cdr3_nt: TGTGTCCACAGAAGCAATCAGCCCCAGCATTTT; cdr3_aa: CVHRSNQPQHF
d_call: .; clone_size: .; cdr3_length: 15; j_call: TRBJ1-5; v_call: TRBV27; cdr3_nt: TGTGCCAGCAGTTTAGGTGGATACGACAATCAGCCCCAGCATTTT; cdr3_aa: CASSLGGYDNQPQHF
d_call: .; clone_size: few; cdr3_length: 12; j_call: TRBJ2-2; v_call: TRBV27; cdr3_nt: TGTGCCAGCAGGGGACATACCGGGGAGCTGTTTTTT; cdr3_aa: CASRGHTGELFF
d_call: .; clone_size: .; cdr3_length: 12; j_call: TRBJ1-1; v_call: TRBV12-3/TRBV12-4; cdr3_nt: TGTGCCAGCAGGCTCCACGGAGCTGAAGCTTTCTTT; cdr3_aa: CASRLHGAEAFF
d_call: .; clone_size: once; cdr3_length: 12; j_call: TRBJ1-2; v_call: TRBV7-2; cdr3_nt: TGTGCCAGCAGCTTACGGCACTATGGCTACACCTTC; cdr3_aa: CASSLRHYGYTF
d_call: TRBD1; clone_size: once; cdr3_length: 19; j_call: TRBJ1-3; v_call: TRBV4-2; cdr3_nt: TGTGCCAGCAGCCAAGAGGGACAGTTAGGTCGGGGCTCTGGAAACACCATATATTTT; cdr3_aa: CASSQEGQLGRGSGNTIYF
d_call: TRBD1; clone_size: .; cdr3_length: 14; j_call: TRBJ1-2; v_call: TRBV30; cdr3_nt: TGTGCCTGGAGGGTTACAGGGGGCGCAGACGGCTACACCTTC; cdr3_aa: CAWRVTGGADGYTF
d_call: .; clone_size: .; cdr3_length: 10; j_call: TRBJ1-1; v_call: TRBV13; cdr3_nt: TGTGCCAGCAGCCCCTTTGGGGCTTTCTTT; cdr3_aa: CASSPFGAFF
d_call: .; clone_size: few; cdr3_length: 15; j_call: TRBJ2-3; v_call: TRBV5-6; cdr3_nt: TGTGCCAGCAGCTTGGGACTAGGCAGCACAGATACGCAGTATTTT; cdr3_aa: CASSLGLGSTDTQYF
d_call: .; clone_size: .; cdr3_length: 11; j_call: TRBJ1-2; v_call: TRBV5-6; cdr3_nt: TGTGCCAGCAGCTTGGGCTCGGGCTACACCTTC; cdr3_aa: CASSLGSGYTF
d_call: .; clone_size: once; cdr3_length: 15; j_call: TRBJ1-3; v_call: TRBV4-1; cdr3_nt: TGCGCCAGCAGCCGGACAGTAGCATCTGGAAACACCATATATTTT; cdr3_aa: CASSRTVASGNTIYF
d_call: .; clone_size: .; cdr3_length: 19; j_call: TRBJ2-7; v_call: TRBV6-1; cdr3_nt: TGTGCCAGCAGTGAATCTTTGGTTTGGGCCTCGAGTGCCCTACTCGAGCAGTACTTC; cdr3_aa: CASSESLVWASSALLEQYF
d_call: .; clone_size: .; cdr3_length: 13; j_call: TRBJ1-1; v_call: TRBV11-3; cdr3_nt: TGTGCCAGCAGCTTAGACGTGAACACTGAAGCTTTCTTT; cdr3_aa: CASSLDVNTEAFF
d_call: .; clone_size: .; cdr3_length: 16; j_call: TRBJ2-5; v_call: TRBV18; cdr3_nt: TGTGCCAGCTCACCACCGGCGCGGGGGACAGGAGAGACCCAGTACTTC; cdr3_aa: CASSPPARGTGETQYF
d_call: .; clone_size: .; cdr3_length: 15; j_call: TRBJ1-1; v_call: TRBV5-1; cdr3_nt: TGCGCCAGCAGCTCTGGGGAGGGTCGGGGCACTGAAGCTTTCTTT; cdr3_aa: CASSSGEGRGTEAFF
d_call: .; clone_size: .; cdr3_length: 13; j_call: TRBJ1-1; v_call: TRBV5-6; cdr3_nt: TGTGCCAGCAGCTTTACCAGGGTGCCTGAAGCTTTCTTT; cdr3_aa: CASSFTRVPEAFF
d_call: TRBD1; clone_size: .; cdr3_length: 15; j_call: TRBJ2-7; v_call: TRBV5-1; cdr3_nt: TGCGCCAGCAGCCTTGGGTCGGGACAGCTCCACGAGCAGTACTTC; cdr3_aa: CASSLGSGQLHEQYF
d_call: .; clone_size: .; cdr3_length: 11; j_call: TRBJ1-4; v_call: TRBV21-1; cdr3_nt: TGTGCCAGCAGCAAGGGGTCAGGACTGTTTTTT; cdr3_aa: CASSKGSGLFF
d_call: TRBD1; clone_size: .; cdr3_length: 12; j_call: TRBJ1-1; v_call: TRBV2; cdr3_nt: TGTGCCAGCAGCCGCGGACAGGGTGAAGCTTTCTTT; cdr3_aa: CASSRGQGEAFF
d_call: .; clone_size: .; cdr3_length: 13; j_call: TRBJ1-4; v_call: TRBV6-6; cdr3_nt: TGTGCCAGCAGTTCCCTGGGGCGCGAAAAACTGTTTTTT; cdr3_aa: CASSSLGREKLFF
d_call: .; clone_size: .; cdr3_length: 14; j_call: TRBJ1-2; v_call: TRBV29-1; cdr3_nt: TGCAGCGTTGGCTTCGCCAGGGATAGAGGTGGCTACACCTTC; cdr3_aa: CSVGFARDRGGYTF
d_call: .; clone_size: .; cdr3_length: 15; j_call: TRBJ1-1; v_call: TRBV3-1/TRBV3-2; cdr3_nt: TGTGCCAGCAGCGGGCAGGGTAGAATGAACACTGAAGCTTTCTTT; cdr3_aa: CASSGQGRMNTEAFF
d_call: TRBD1; clone_size: .; cdr3_length: 15; j_call: TRBJ2-1; v_call: TRBV6-2/TRBV6-3; cdr3_nt: TGTGCCAGCAGTGACAGGGGCTCTTCCTACAATGAGCAGTTCTTC; cdr3_aa: CASSDRGSSYNEQFF
d_call: TRBD1; clone_size: once; cdr3_length: 17; j_call: TRBJ1-2; v_call: TRBV24-1; cdr3_nt: TGTGCCACCAGTGAACCCACAGGGGGCCCACGAGACTATGGCTACACCTTC; cdr3_aa: CATSEPTGGPRDYGYTF
d_call: .; clone_size: few; cdr3_length: 13; j_call: TRBJ1-1; v_call: TRBV6-5; cdr3_nt: TGTGCCAGCAGGAGGACAGTTAACACTGAAGCTTTCTTT; cdr3_aa: CASRRTVNTEAFF
d_call: .; clone_size: .; cdr3_length: 15; j_call: TRBJ2-7; v_call: TRBV7-8; cdr3_nt: TGTGCCAGCAGCCCGCCAGACAGGCACACCTACGAGCAGTACTTC; cdr3_aa: CASSPPDRHTYEQYF
d_call: .; clone_size: .; cdr3_length: 15; j_call: TRBJ1-1; v_call: TRBV2; cdr3_nt: TGTGCCAGCAGGCCCATCAGGGGCGCCGACACTGAAGCTTTCTTT; cdr3_aa: CASRPIRGADTEAFF